The 20 T cell receptor beta chains below come from one sample, sequenced in a study of cytomegalovirus exposure and HLA in healthy donors. Amplification used 60 Vbeta primers and 13 Jbeta primers. Sequencing was performed with immunoSEQ multiplex PCR; in TCRdb, only in-frame clones are kept and a portion is missing. The repertoire has roughly 150,000 clones, approximately 80% of them found once; the top ten carry approximately 5.7%. Sequenced sample: PBMCs. The receptors here all came from a man aged 25 to 40 in good health and CMV-seropositive.

This clone was seen a few times. V and J are TRBV27 and TRBJ2-7, with 9 bases aligning to TRBD1. Per germline, CDR1 MNHEY and CDR2 SMNVEV (reference sequence). V gave up 7 bases and J gave up 3 bases; unmatched junction bases: 1. The CDR3 is made up of 12 amino acids. This chain's CDR3 is CASMDRGYEQYF. CDR3 bases: TGTGCCAGCATGGACAGGGGCTACGAGCAGTACTTC.

The gene calls are TRBV4-1 and TRBJ2-3; the D gene is possibly TRBD1 (6 bases). Trimming removed 0 bases from V and 4 bases from J, with 11 bases in between. The V gene's germline CDR1 is MGHRA and CDR2 YSYEKL. This CDR3 has 15 amino acids. The CDR3 region has the DNA TGCGCCAGCAGCCAAGATCAGCCAGGGGCAGATACGCAGTATTTT. It codes for CASSQDQPGADTQYF.

The chain is built from TRBV9 and TRBJ2-3, with 8 positions matching TRBD1. The V and J ends lost 4 bases and 1 base, in that order; junction bases with no gene match: 5. CDR1 and CDR2 from the germline V gene are SGDLS and YYNGEE. This CDR3 contains 15 residues. CDR3 sequence reads: CASSSTGGRTDTQYF. The CDR3 nucleotides read TGTGCCAGCAGCTCCACAGGGGGACGCACAGATACGCAGTATTTT. Looking up the rest from reference TRBV9 and TRBJ2-3 gives the full variable domain: DSGVTQTPKHLITATGQRVTLRCSPRSGDLSVYWYQQSLDQGLQFLIQYYNGEERAKGNILERFSAQQFPDLHSELNLSSLELGDSALYFCASSSTGGRTDTQYFGPGTRLTVL.

The chain uses TRBV10-1 and TRBJ2-2; perhaps TRBD1 as D (6 bases). Germline CDR1 and CDR2: WNHNN and SYGVQD (reference sequence). The germline V and J ends were trimmed by 10 bases and 1 base, with 22 bases remaining between them. This CDR3 comprises 17 residues. The DNA for the CDR3 is TGCGCCAACCACAGGGTAACGTGGGGCCTGAACACCGGGGAGCTGTTTTTT. Protein: CANHRVTWGLNTGELFF.

This clone came up once. The chain couples TRBV5-1 to TRBJ1-2; 8 positions match TRBD1. The germline CDR1 and CDR2 sequences are SGHRS and YFSETQ. The junction had 19 bases not matched to a gene; V was cut back by 4 bases and J by 2 bases. This CDR3 is built from 19 residues. CDR3 residues: CASSSGLSPYRQGNYGYTF. In nucleotides, the CDR3 is TGCGCCAGCAGCAGCGGCCTGAGCCCTTACAGACAGGGGAACTATGGCTACACCTTC.

The chain employs TRBV4-2 and TRBJ2-7, with a tentative D call TRBD2 (5 bases). This CDR3 region has 15 residues. CDR1 and CDR2 (germline): LGHNA, YNFKEQ. V lost 1 base to trimming and J lost 3 bases, with 13 bases between them. The CDR3 region has the DNA TGTGCCAGCAGCCAAGCAAAAGCGGTAGGCTACGAGCAGTACTTC. This sequence encodes CASSQAKAVGYEQYF.

The rearrangement uses TRBV5-3 and TRBJ1-1; TRBD1 might be the D (6 bases). TRBV5-3 belongs to the ORF category, with a function that is uncertain. The ends were cut back, 0 bases at V and 4 bases at J, with 13 bases in the middle. There are 15 residues in the CDR3. CDR3 coding DNA: TGTGCCAGAAGCTTGGCGACAGGTCGCCGCACTGAAGCTTTCTTT. It is translated as CARSLATGRRTEAFF.

The chain has TRBV28 and TRBJ1-1; D not certain. V gave up 7 bases and J gave up 4 bases, with 7 bases separating them. The CDR3 consists of 11 residues. Germline CDR1 is MDHEN and CDR2 is SYDVKM. The DNA of the CDR3 is TGTGCCAGCATCATGGCCACTGAAGCTTTCTTT. Translating gives CASIMATEAFF.

The J gene is TRBJ1-1, the V gene TRBV19; 9 bases fit TRBD1. The CDR3 contains 15 residues. J gave up 4 bases and V 3 bases, and 6 bases lay outside the gene matches. Per the germline V gene, CDR1 is LNHDA and CDR2 is SQIVND (reference sequence). The CDR3 is CASSIGGQGSTEAFF. The CDR3 DNA follows: TGTGCCAGTAGTATCGGGGGACAGGGTAGCACTGAAGCTTTCTTT.

The rearrangement links TRBV18 to TRBJ2-7, with 14 bases matching TRBD2. V was pared by 6 bases and J by 2 bases, with 6 bases of the junction left unmatched. Germline values: CDR1 KGHSH, CDR2 LQKENI. The length of the CDR3 is 16 residues. The CDR3 is CASSPMGLAGAYEQYF. The CDR3 coding sequence is TGTGCCAGCTCCCCGATGGGACTAGCGGGAGCCTACGAGCAGTACTTC.

This clone was counted once. The chain employs TRBV28 and TRBJ1-1, with 11 positions matching TRBD1. The CDR3 length is 14 residues. CDR1 and CDR2 (germline): MDHEN, SYDVKM. Trimming took 8 bases from V and 11 from J; bases not matched to a gene: 13. In nucleotides, the CDR3 is TGTGCCAGCCTAGGACCGGGACAGGGGGTTTATGCTTTCTTT. Translated: CASLGPGQGVYAFF.

The chain carries TRBV25-1 and TRBJ2-7, with 9 bases that match TRBD2. Germline V gives CDR1 MGHDK, CDR2 SYGVNS. V lost 2 bases and J lost 3; bases outside the gene matches: 5. This CDR3 region has 15 residues. The CDR3, as DNA: TGTGCCAGCAGTGAAGGGCGGGAGGGCGGCTACGAGCAGTACTTC. It is translated as CASSEGREGGYEQYF.

V and J are TRBV7-9 and TRBJ1-4, with D possibly being TRBD1 (6 bases). Deletions cut 5 bases from V and 2 bases from J, with 21 bases between. Germline V gene lookup returns CDR1 SEHNR and CDR2 FQNEAQ (reference sequence). The CDR3 is made up of 18 amino acids. For the CDR3, the DNA is TGTGCCAGCAGCCCCCGGGACAACGAGTGGTCTACTAATGAAAAACTGTTTTTT. The encoded protein is CASSPRDNEWSTNEKLFF.

The rearrangement uses TRBV7-2 and TRBJ2-5, with a possible D match to TRBD2 (6 bases). Trimming took 6 bases from V and 3 from J, leaving 17 bases between them. Germline V gives CDR1 SGHTA, CDR2 FQGNSA. There are 15 residues in the CDR3. CDR3 amino acids: CASRGLGDSEETQYF. In nucleotides, the CDR3 is TGTGCCAGCAGGGGACTGGGGGACTCGGAAGAGACCCAGTACTTC.

This chain links TRBV18 with TRBJ2-5; 7 bases agree with TRBD1. CDR1 KGHSH and CDR2 LQKENI come from the germline V gene. CDR3 length equals 14 residues. V was clipped by 3 bases and J by 5 bases; unmatched bases: 6. The CDR3 loop reads CASSPTGARETQYF. The CDR3 nucleotides read TGTGCCAGCTCACCTACAGGGGCGCGGGAGACCCAGTACTTC.

The table lists this clone with a few counts. V gene TRBV18 combines with J gene TRBJ2-4, with D perhaps TRBD2 (5 bases). Germline V CDR1 and CDR2: KGHSH, LQKENI. Deletions cut 2 bases from V and 8 bases from J, with 13 bases between. This CDR3 comprises 14 residues. CDR3 amino acids: CASSPGDPSYIQYF. CDR3 nucleotide sequence: TGTGCCAGCTCACCAGGGGATCCTAGCTACATTCAGTACTTC.

With regard to this clone: At one of its ends the junction is not consistent with the germline gene, which may arise from a read error. The V gene is TRBV7-9, the J gene TRBJ2-2; D unclear. CDR3 size: 14 residues. Germline loops: CDR1 SEHNR, CDR2 FQNEAQ (reference sequence). This chain's CDR3 is CSSSQTSRTGELFF. The DNA for the CDR3 is TGTTCCAGCAGCCAAACCTCGAGGACCGGGGAGCTGTTTTTT.

This chain joins TRBV7-2 and TRBJ1-2; a possible D gene is TRBD1 (6 bases). From germline, CDR1 is SGHTA and CDR2 FQGNSA. Trimming took off 8 bases at V and 5 bases at J, with 15 bases between the two ends. The CDR3 spans 13 residues. DNA of the CDR3: TGTGCCAGCGCAGGGGCGCCGTGGTATGGCTACACCTTC. It specifies CASAGAPWYGYTF.

The V and J genes are TRBV5-4 and TRBJ1-2; a possible D gene is TRBD1 (6 bases). CDR3 length: 13 residues. The germline gives CDR1 SGHNT, CDR2 YYREEE (reference sequence). V lost 0 bases and J 3 bases, leaving 6 bases between the germline ends. For the CDR3, the DNA is TGTGCCAGCAGCTTGGGGACAGACTATGGCTACACCTTC. Translating gives CASSLGTDYGYTF. The full variable domain, rest sourced from reference TRBV5-4 and TRBJ1-2, is ETGVTQSPTHLIKTRGQQVTLRCSSQSGHNTVSWYQQALGQGPQFIFQYYREEENGRGNFPPRFSGLQFPNYSSELNVNALELDDSALYLCASSLGTDYGYTFGSGTRLTVV.

V is TRBV25-1 and J is TRBJ2-3, with TRBD1 matching over 10 bases. There are 17 residues in the CDR3. From germline, CDR1 is MGHDK and CDR2 SYGVNS. V lost 5 bases to trimming and J lost 4 bases; unmatched junction nucleotides: 12. CDR3 sequence (DNA): TGTGCCAGCAGTTCATCGACAGGGGGCTTAGAGGCAGATACGCAGTATTTT. It is translated as CASSSSTGGLEADTQYF.